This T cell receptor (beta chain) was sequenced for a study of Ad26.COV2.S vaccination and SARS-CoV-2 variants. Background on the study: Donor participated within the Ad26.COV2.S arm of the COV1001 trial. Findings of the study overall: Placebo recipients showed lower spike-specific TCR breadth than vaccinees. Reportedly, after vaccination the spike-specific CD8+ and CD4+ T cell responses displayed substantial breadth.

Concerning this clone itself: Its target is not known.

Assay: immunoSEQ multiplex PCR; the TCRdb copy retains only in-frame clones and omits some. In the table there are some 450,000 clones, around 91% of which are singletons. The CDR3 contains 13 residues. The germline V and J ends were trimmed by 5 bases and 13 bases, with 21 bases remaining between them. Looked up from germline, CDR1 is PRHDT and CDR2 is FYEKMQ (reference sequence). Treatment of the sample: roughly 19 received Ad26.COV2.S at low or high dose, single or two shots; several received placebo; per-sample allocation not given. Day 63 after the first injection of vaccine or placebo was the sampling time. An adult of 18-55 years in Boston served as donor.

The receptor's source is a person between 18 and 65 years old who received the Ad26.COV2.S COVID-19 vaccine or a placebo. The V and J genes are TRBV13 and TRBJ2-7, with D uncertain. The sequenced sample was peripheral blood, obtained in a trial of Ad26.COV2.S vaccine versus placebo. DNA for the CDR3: TGTGCCAGCAGCCCGGACGGGCGTTCCGCCCTTTACTTC. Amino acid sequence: CASSPDGRSALYF.